Sequencing of this T cell receptor (beta chain) was carried out in a study of T-cell memory formation after mild COVID-19. Between the trimmed V and J ends, which lost 5 bases and 3 bases, there was a span of 17 bases. This CDR3 has 15 amino acids. The germline V gene encodes CDR1 SEHNR and CDR2 FQNEAQ (reference sequence). Whole-study findings and limits: Cross-reactive memory appears to have joined, as suggested by some responding clones showing up in pre-infection memory. Proof of SARS-CoV-2 specificity was absent for the second-wave clones that crested on day 37. CD4+ contracting clones were found mainly in CM and EM, and CD8+ ones in EMRA.

The sample holds a few counts of this clonotype. Antigen: not known. TCRdb passed the 5' RACE reads through MiXCR, listing each CDR3 protein once. The sample lists a few hundred thousand distinct CDR3 sequences; 19% were seen once. The specimen sequenced was PBMCs or a T cell subset sorted from them (not recorded which). The rearrangement links TRBV7-9 to TRBJ2-7; the D gene is possibly TRBD2 (7 bases). This clonotype originated in a young man who had mild COVID-19 (a few samples of this study predate the infection). Cell type and time point are not known. The CDR3 sequence: CASSPPGGPFYEQYF. The CDR3 DNA follows: TGTGCCAGCAGCCCACCCGGGGGGCCATTCTACGAGCAGTACTTC.